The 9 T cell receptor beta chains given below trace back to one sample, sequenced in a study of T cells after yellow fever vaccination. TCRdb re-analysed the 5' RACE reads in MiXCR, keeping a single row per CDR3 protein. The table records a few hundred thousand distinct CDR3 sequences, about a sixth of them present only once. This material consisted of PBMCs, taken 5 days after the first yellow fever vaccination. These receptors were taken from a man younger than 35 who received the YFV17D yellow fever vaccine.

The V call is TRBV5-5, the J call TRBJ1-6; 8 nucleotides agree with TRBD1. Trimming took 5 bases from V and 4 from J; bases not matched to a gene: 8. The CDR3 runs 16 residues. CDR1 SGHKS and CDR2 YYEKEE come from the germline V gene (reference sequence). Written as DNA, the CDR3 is TGTGCCAGCAGTGGAGCCGGGACAGGTTATAATTCACCCCTCCACTTT. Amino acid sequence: CASSGAGTGYNSPLHF.

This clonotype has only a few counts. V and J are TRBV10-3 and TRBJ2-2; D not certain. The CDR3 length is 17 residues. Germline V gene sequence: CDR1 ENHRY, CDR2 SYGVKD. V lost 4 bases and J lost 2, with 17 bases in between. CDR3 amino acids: CAISGLVSRTNTGELFF. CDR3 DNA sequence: TGTGCCATCAGTGGGCTAGTTTCTCGAACCAACACCGGGGAGCTGTTTTTT.

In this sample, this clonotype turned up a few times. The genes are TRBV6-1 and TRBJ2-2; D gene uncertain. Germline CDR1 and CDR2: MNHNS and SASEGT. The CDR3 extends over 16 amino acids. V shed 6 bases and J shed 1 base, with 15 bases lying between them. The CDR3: CASSLRKGLNTGELFF. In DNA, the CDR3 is TGTGCCAGCAGCCTCCGGAAGGGCTTGAACACCGGGGAGCTGTTTTTT.

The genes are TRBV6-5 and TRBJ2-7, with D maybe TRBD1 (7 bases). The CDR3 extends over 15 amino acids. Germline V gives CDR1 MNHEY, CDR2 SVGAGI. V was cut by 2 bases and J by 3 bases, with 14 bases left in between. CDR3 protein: CASSYHQGGGYEQYF. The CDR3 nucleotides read TGTGCCAGCAGTTACCATCAGGGGGGCGGCTACGAGCAGTACTTC.

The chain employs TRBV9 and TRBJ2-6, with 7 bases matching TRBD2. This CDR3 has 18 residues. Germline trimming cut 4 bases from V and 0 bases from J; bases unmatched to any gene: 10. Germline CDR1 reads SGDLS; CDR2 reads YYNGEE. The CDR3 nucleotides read TGTGCCAGCAGCCCCCGGGGAGGGCTTTTCTCTGGGGCCAACGTCCTGACTTTC. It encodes CASSPRGGLFSGANVLTF.

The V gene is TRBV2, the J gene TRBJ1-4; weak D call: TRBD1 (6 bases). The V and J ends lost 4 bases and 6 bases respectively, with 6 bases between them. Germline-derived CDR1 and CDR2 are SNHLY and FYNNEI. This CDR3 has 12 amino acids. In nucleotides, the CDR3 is TGTGCCAGCAGTGGGACAGATGAAAAACTGTTTTTT. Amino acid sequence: CASSGTDEKLFF.

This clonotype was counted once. CDR3 DNA: TGTGCCAGCAGCTTAAATCGCCCGGGACTAGCGGGAGATACGCAGTATTTT. Translated: CASSLNRPGLAGDTQYF. This chain joins TRBV7-3 and TRBJ2-3; 12 nucleotides agree with TRBD2. J was trimmed by 5 bases and V by 1 base; bases with no gene match: 7. The CDR3 contains 17 residues. Germline CDR1 is SGHTA and CDR2 is FQGTGA.

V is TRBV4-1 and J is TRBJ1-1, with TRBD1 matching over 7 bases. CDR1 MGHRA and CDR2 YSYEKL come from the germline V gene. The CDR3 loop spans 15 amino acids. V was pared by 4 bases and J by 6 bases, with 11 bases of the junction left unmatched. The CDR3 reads CASSPLRQGVAEAFF. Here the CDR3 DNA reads TGCGCCAGCAGCCCTTTGAGACAGGGCGTCGCTGAAGCTTTCTTT.

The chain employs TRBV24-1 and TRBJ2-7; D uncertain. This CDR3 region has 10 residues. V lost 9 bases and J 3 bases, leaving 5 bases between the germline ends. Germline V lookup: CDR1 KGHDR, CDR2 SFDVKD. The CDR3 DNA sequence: TGTGCCACCTGCGGCTACGAGCAGTACTTC. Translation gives CATCGYEQYF.